The TCR beta chain described here comes from a study of vaccination and CD4 T cells after COVID-19. Concerning this clonotype itself: The target antigen is unknown.

The CDR3 sequence is 16 residues long. Looked up from germline, CDR1 is MNHEY and CDR2 is SMNVEV (reference sequence). After removal of 5 bases from V and 5 bases from J, the junction contained 12 bases not matched to a gene. Documented treatment: roughly ten-day PBMC culture with coronavirus spike peptide pools or control peptides (ViraFEST assay). Sequencing of cultured CD4+ T cell DNA used the Oncomine TCR Beta short-read assay. TCRdb analysed the PCR reads with MiXCR anew, one entry per CDR3 protein. The table lists 4,000 or so distinct CDR3 sequences, roughly 19% of them singletons, with about 15% in the top ten.

This clonotype was obtained from a human donor who had recovered from COVID-19. The sequencing sample was made of CD4+ T cells from blood, cultured in vitro. The chain has TRBV27 and TRBJ1-1; TRBD1 aligns across 9 bases. The chain's CDR3 is CASSRPGTGYGTEAFF. The CDR3, as DNA: TGTGCCAGCAGTCGTCCCGGGACAGGGTACGGAACTGAAGCTTTCTTT.